A selection of T cell receptor beta chains follows, all from one sample in a study of shared clonotypes between healthy human individuals. TCRdb's copy holds only in-frame clones and misses some; the assay was immunoSEQ multiplex PCR. The data contain approximately 530,000 clones, 90% to 96% of them singletons. The sequenced sample consisted of naive CD4+ T cells sorted from blood. The receptors shown here come from a woman between 25 and 40 years old in good health. Both conserved end residues are part of each CDR3. Each record gives: clone size, V gene, CDR3 length, D gene, J gene, CDR3 protein, CDR3 DNA. A D gene is named only where the DNA matches it firmly. Some rows mark clone size as missing; the rest say once, few, many or name a class of expanded clone.

NA	TRBV7-9	13	NA	TRBJ2-2	CASSFRVGGELFF	TGTGCCAGCAGCTTCCGAGTAGGCGGGGAGCTGTTTTTT
NA	TRBV4-1	16	NA	TRBJ2-7	CASSHLTGPTRYEQYF	TGCGCCAGCAGCCATTTGACAGGACCAACCCGATACGAGCAGTACTTC
NA	TRBV7-3	16	NA	TRBJ2-2	CASSRNPAGNTGELFF	TGTGCCAGCAGCAGAAATCCAGCGGGGAACACCGGGGAGCTGTTTTTT
NA	TRBV28	15	TRBD1	TRBJ1-2	CASRRTTGGFYGYTF	TGTGCCAGCAGACGTACGACAGGGGGCTTCTATGGCTACACCTTC
NA	TRBV4-1	18	NA	TRBJ2-1	CASSQGFGPRNYYNEQFF	TGCGCCAGCAGCCAAGGATTCGGGCCGCGAAACTACTACAATGAGCAGTTCTTC
once	TRBV14	16	NA	TRBJ1-2	CASSQEVYRTQGGYTF	TGTGCCAGCAGCCAAGAAGTTTACCGGACCCAGGGTGGCTACACCTTC
NA	TRBV7-9	13	NA	TRBJ2-7	CASSLDGSYEQYF	TGTGCCAGCAGTCTGGACGGATCATACGAGCAGTACTTC
NA	TRBV11-3	15	NA	TRBJ2-7	CASSLGDTSSYEQYF	TGTGCCAGCAGCCTAGGGGACACCTCCTCCTACGAGCAGTACTTC
once	TRBV7-2	14	TRBD2	TRBJ2-7	CASSSGGKSYEQYF	TGTGCCAGCAGCTCGGGGGGAAAATCCTACGAGCAGTACTTC
NA	TRBV5-1	14	NA	TRBJ2-7	CASTRGIGSYEQYF	TGCGCCAGCACTAGGGGTATCGGCTCCTACGAGCAGTACTTC
NA	TRBV7-2	13	NA	TRBJ1-2	CASSLERVGGYTF	TGTGCCAGCAGCTTAGAGCGGGTGGGGGGCTACACCTTC
NA	TRBV5-1	15	NA	TRBJ2-1	CASSLGWDISDEQFF	TGCGCCAGCAGCTTGGGTTGGGATATTAGCGATGAGCAGTTCTTC